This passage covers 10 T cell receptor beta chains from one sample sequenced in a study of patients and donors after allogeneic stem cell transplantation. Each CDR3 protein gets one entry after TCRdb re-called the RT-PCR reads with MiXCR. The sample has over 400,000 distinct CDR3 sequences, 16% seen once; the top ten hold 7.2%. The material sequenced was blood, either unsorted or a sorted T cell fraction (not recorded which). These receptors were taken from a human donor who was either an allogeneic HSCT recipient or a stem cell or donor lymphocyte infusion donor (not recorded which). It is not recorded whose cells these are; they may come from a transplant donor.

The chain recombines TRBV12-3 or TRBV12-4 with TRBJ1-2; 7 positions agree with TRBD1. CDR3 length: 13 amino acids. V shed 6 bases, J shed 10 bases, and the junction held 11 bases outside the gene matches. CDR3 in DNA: TGTGCCAGCAGCCACCGGGACAGTATTTCCTACACCTTC. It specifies CASSHRDSISYTF.

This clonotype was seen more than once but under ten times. The CDR3 loop reads CASSQSWGANYEQYF. CDR3 coding DNA: TGCGCCAGCAGCCAATCGTGGGGGGCTAACTACGAGCAGTACTTC. This rearrangement joins TRBV4-3 to TRBJ2-7; D may correspond to TRBD1 or TRBD2 (6 bases each). V dropped 2 bases and J dropped 3 bases, with 14 bases sitting between them. Germline V gene sequence: CDR1 LGHNA, CDR2 YSLEER. This CDR3 spans 15 amino acids.

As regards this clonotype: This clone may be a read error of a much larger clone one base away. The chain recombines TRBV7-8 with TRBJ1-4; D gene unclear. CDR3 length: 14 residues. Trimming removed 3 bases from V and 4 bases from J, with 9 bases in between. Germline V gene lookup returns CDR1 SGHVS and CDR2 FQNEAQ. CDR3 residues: CASSLCTINEKLFF. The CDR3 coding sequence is TGTGCCAGCAGCTTGTGCACCATTAATGAAAAACTGTTTTTT.

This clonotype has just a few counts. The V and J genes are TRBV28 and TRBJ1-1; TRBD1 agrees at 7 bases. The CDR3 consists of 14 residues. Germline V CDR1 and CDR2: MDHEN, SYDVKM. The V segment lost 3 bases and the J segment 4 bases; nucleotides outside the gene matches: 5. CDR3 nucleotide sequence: TGTGCCAGCAGTTTGCAGGGGGGCCGCACTGAAGCTTTCTTT. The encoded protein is CASSLQGGRTEAFF.

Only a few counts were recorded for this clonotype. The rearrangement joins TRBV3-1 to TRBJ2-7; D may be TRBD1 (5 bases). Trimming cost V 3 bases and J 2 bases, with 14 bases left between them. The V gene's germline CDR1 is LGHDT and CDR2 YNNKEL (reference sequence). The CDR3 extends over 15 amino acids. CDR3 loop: CASSQLTGMTYEQYF. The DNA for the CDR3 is TGTGCCAGCAGCCAGCTCACAGGTATGACCTACGAGCAGTACTTC.

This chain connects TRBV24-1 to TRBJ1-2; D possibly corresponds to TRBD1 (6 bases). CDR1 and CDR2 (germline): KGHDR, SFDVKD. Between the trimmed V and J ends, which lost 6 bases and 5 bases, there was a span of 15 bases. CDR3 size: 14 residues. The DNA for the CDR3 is TGTGCCACCAGTTCAGGGGCGAATTGGTATGGCTACACCTTC. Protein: CATSSGANWYGYTF.

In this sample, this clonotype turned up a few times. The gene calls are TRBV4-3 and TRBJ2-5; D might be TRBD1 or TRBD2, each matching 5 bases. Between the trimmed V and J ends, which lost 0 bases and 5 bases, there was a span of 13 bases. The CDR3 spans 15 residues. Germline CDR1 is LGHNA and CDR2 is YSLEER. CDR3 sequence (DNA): TGCGCCAGCAGCCAAGATGGGGCAGAGGGGGAGACCCAGTACTTC. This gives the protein CASSQDGAEGETQYF.

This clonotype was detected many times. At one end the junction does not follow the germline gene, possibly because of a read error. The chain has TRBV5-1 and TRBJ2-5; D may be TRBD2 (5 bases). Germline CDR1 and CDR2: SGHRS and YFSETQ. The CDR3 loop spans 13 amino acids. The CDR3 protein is CASSLAGRETQYF. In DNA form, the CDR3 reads TGTGCCAGCAGTTTGGCGGGCCGGGAGACCCAGTACTTC. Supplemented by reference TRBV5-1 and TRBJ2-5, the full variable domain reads KAGVTQTPRYLIKTRGQQVTLSCSPISGHRSVSWYQQTPGQGLQFLFEYFSETQRNKGNFPGRFSGRQFSNSRSEMNVSTLELGDSALYLCASSLAGRETQYFGPGTRLLVL.

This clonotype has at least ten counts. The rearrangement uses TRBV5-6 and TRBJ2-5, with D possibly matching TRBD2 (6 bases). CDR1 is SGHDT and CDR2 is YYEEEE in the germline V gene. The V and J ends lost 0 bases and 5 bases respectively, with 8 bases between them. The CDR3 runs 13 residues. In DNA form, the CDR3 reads TGTGCCAGCAGCTTGGGTCGGGGGGAGACCCAGTACTTC. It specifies CASSLGRGETQYF.

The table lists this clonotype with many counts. CDR3 loop: CSARIGAKNIQYF. The CDR3 DNA reads TGCAGTGCTAGAATTGGTGCCAAAAACATTCAGTACTTC. The V gene is TRBV20-1, the J gene TRBJ2-4; D remains unclear. V dropped 2 bases and J dropped 1 base, with 6 bases sitting between them. Germline V gene sequence: CDR1 DFQATT, CDR2 SNEGSKA (reference sequence). There are 13 residues in the CDR3.